This T cell receptor (beta chain) was sequenced during a study of PD-1 blockade in classical Hodgkin lymphoma (dated by TCRdb to about 2020). Background for the entire study: Nivolumab dosing was 3 mg/kg intravenously every 2 weeks, continuing until either disease progression or unacceptable toxicity. The study used TCR beta sequencing and CyTOF to define a peripheral blood immune signature of response to PD-1 blockade in classical Hodgkin lymphoma. Paper-wide results and their limitations: The study covered only a single clinical trial cohort, and the causes of the repertoire differences, possibly disease activity or prior therapy, were still not defined. CD4+ but not CD8+ TCR diversity rose significantly by C4D1 (p=0.0027 vs p=0.16), most apparent in complete responders (p=0.02). Trial patients achieving complete response had baseline diversity similar to newly diagnosed patients, whereas partial responders and progressors had significantly lower diversity. Lower diversity was observed in patients in whom nivolumab was started less than 1 year after ASCT, and these patients were excluded from later analyses so that confounding by immune reconstitution would be avoided. Newly diagnosed patients were reported to have lower baseline TCR diversity than healthy donors, and relapsed/refractory patients were reported to have lower baseline TCR diversity still.

The intended sense of this specimen's time point label: cycle 2 day 1 (C2D1) of nivolumab. Every trial patient had relapsed after autologous stem cell transplantation, and cohorts A, B and C differed in prior brentuximab vedotin exposure. The trial cohort was composed of 56 patients with relapsed/refractory classical Hodgkin lymphoma, for whom complete response, partial response or progressive disease was recorded as best overall response. Trial patients were treated with single-agent nivolumab in the multi-cohort phase II CheckMate 205 trial. An independent review committee assessed best overall response by applying the 2007 International Working Group response criteria. Trial PBMCs were collected just before the start of nivolumab (C1D1) and during therapy at cycle 2 day 1 and cycle 4 day 1. Peripheral blood was collected in 8 mL Vacutainer Cell Preparation Tubes, from which PBMCs were isolated by centrifugation and then cryopreserved.

Genomic DNA was isolated using the Qiagen DNeasy kit from unsorted PBMCs as well as from negatively selected CD4+ and CD8+ fractions. TCR beta CDR3 regions were amplified by immunoSEQ multiplex PCR using primers annealing to V and J segments. A synthetic immune receptor repertoire was used to minimize amplification bias, and remaining bias was computationally removed after sequencing. Turning to the authors' computational methods: Custom Python scripts were used to quantify repertoire diversity as the Shannon entropy index. The unsorted, CD4+ and CD8+ repertoires were each analyzed separately, with the exception of combined analyses, where CD4+ and CD8+ sequences were merged in silico. A clone counted as expanded when the clone's frequency after treatment rose at least 2-fold relative to C1D1, and clones undetected at baseline were given a pseudocount of 0.5. Singleton clones were defined as clones with 0 or 1 copy at C1D1, and non-singleton clones were defined as clones with 2 or more copies. Clones expanded in unsorted samples were labelled as CD4+, CD8+ or unknown by matching protein sequences in sorted samples from the same patient. Wilcoxon tests were applied to paired samples to test diversity changes from C1D1 to C4D1. TCRdb's version of the immuneACCESS table is confined to in-frame rearrangements and falls short of the full clone set. An unresolved V gene accounts for under half of the shortfall where checked; the remainder is of unknown origin. V and J calls and clone size are given by that table; D and trimming were obtained from the DNA. This sample lists about 110,000 clones; 80% to 90% were detected once. Of the sample, just under 20% falls within the top ten clones.

This clone appeared a single time. Its antigen has not been determined. The sample holds no much larger clone one base away, and base qualities are not on file. This clonotype was obtained from a human donor with classical Hodgkin lymphoma. The material was peripheral blood mononuclear cells (PBMCs), obtained before the second cycle of nivolumab.

The CDR3 protein sequence reads: CASSRGLFNTDTQYF. The DNA sequence follows: TGTGCCAGCAGCCGAGGACTGTTCAACACAGATACGCAGTATTTT. Recombination linked TRBV11-1 to TRBJ2-3, and perhaps TRBD2 as D gene, on 5 matching bases. The V and J ends are trimmed by 5 bases and 2 bases, leaving 14 bases between them. Based on the germline V gene (reference sequence), the CDR1 and CDR2 sequences are SGHAT and FQDESV. From the cysteine up to the phenylalanine, the CDR3 has a length of 15 residues. Of the read, only the CDR3 DNA is kept; its 45 bases are in frame from base 1. When the CDR3 is completed using the reference TRBV11-1 and TRBJ2-3 genes on either side, the full variable domain is EAEVAQSPRYKITEKSQAVAFWCDPISGHATLYWYRQILGQGPELLVQFQDESVVDDSQLPKDRFSAERLKGVDSTLKIQPAELGDSAMYLCASSRGLFNTDTQYFGPGTRLTVL.